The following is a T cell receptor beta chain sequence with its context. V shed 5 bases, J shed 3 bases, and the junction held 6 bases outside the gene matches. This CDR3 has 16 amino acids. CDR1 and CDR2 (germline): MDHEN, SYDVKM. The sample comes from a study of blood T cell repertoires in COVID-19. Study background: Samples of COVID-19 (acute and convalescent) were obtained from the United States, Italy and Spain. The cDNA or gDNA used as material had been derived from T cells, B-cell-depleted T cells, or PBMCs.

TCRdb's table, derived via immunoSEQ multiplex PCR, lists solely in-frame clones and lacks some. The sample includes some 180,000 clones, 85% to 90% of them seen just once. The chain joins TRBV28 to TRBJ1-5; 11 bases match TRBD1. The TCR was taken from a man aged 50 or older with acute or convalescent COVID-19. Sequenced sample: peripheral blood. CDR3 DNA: TGTGCCAGCAGTCGGACAGGGGGCACCTACAATCAGCCCCAGCATTTT. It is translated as CASSRTGGTYNQPQHF.